These 20 T cell receptor beta chains share one sample of origin, sequenced in a study of blood T cell repertoires in COVID-19. The protocol was immunoSEQ multiplex PCR, while the TCRdb copy is restricted to in-frame clones and leaves out a portion. The table shows 430,000 or so clones, with over 85% occurring only once. The sequenced sample consisted of peripheral blood. The receptors here all came from a man younger than 30 with COVID-19, enrolled during active disease.

The chain joins TRBV6-1 to TRBJ2-2; a weak D match, TRBD1 (5 bases). V was cut by 1 base and J by 2 bases, with 17 bases left in between. The length of the CDR3 is 18 residues. CDR1 MNHNS and CDR2 SASEGT come from the germline V gene. The chain's CDR3 is CASSEEFIGRGNTGELFF. The CDR3 nucleotides are TGTGCCAGCAGTGAAGAATTTATTGGAAGGGGCAACACCGGGGAGCTGTTTTTT.

The chain uses TRBV25-1 and TRBJ2-7; 9 bases fit TRBD2. The CDR3 spans 15 residues. The germline V gene has CDR1 MGHDK and CDR2 SYGVNS. The J segment lost 2 bases and the V segment lost 8 bases, leaving 10 bases of the junction unmatched. As DNA, the CDR3 is TGTGCCAGCCAGGCCGATCAGCGGGGGGCCTACGAGCAGTACTTC. Protein sequence: CASQADQRGAYEQYF.

This sequence joins TRBV3-1 (or the pseudogene TRBV3-2) and TRBJ2-2; no firm D call. Looked up from germline, CDR1 is LGHDT and CDR2 is YNNKEL (reference sequence). CDR3 length: 14 amino acids. V was pared by 6 bases and J by 6 bases, with 14 bases between. CDR3 nucleotide sequence: TGTGCCAGCAGTCACCTCAACGCGGCCGGGGAGCTGTTTTTT. This encodes CASSHLNAAGELFF.

This chain links TRBV18 with TRBJ1-4; the match to TRBD1 covers 7 bases. Germline lookup yields CDR1 KGHSH and CDR2 LQKENI. The junction had 5 bases not matched to a gene; V was cut back by 0 bases and J by 4 bases. This CDR3 is built from 16 residues. This chain's CDR3 is CASSPPGHRGNEKLFF. In DNA form, the CDR3 reads TGTGCCAGCTCACCACCGGGCCACAGGGGTAATGAAAAACTGTTTTTT. Drawing the rest from reference TRBV18 and TRBJ1-4, the complete variable domain is NAGVMQNPRHLVRRRGQEARLRCSPMKGHSHVYWYRQLPEEGLKFMVYLQKENIIDESGMPKERFSAEFPKEGPSILRIQQVVRGDSAAYFCASSPPGHRGNEKLFFGSGTQLSVL.

A note on this clone: The sample carries other DNA sequences with the same CDR3. The V and J genes are TRBV5-4 and TRBJ2-7; TRBD2 matches at 15 bases. The V gene end was trimmed by 5 bases and the J gene end by 2 bases; junction bases not matched to a gene: 5. CDR1 and CDR2 (germline): SGHNT, YYREEE (reference sequence). The CDR3 loop spans 16 amino acids. The CDR3 DNA follows: TGTGCCAGCAGTTCCGGGACTAGCGGGGGGCCCTACGAGCAGTACTTC. Its protein is CASSSGTSGGPYEQYF. Filled out from reference TRBV5-4 and TRBJ2-7, the complete variable domain reads ETGVTQSPTHLIKTRGQQVTLRCSSQSGHNTVSWYQQALGQGPQFIFQYYREEENGRGNFPPRFSGLQFPNYSSELNVNALELDDSALYLCASSSGTSGGPYEQYFGPGTRLTVT.

DNA of the CDR3: TGTGCCAGCAGCCCACGGGACAGGGCTCTCTCTGAAGCTTTCTTT. Translated, it gives CASSPRDRALSEAFF. The rearrangement links TRBV7-6 to TRBJ1-1; 9 bases fit TRBD1. Germline V gene data show CDR1 as SGHVS and CDR2 as FNYEAQ. V was clipped by 5 bases and J by 6 bases; unmatched bases: 10. This CDR3 contains 15 residues.

This chain connects TRBV4-1 to TRBJ2-3; perhaps TRBD2 as D (6 bases). Trimming pared 4 bases from V and 1 base from J, leaving 12 bases between. CDR3 length: 15 residues. The germline gives CDR1 MGHRA, CDR2 YSYEKL. The CDR3 nucleotides are TGCGCCAGCAGCCTGCGTGGAGGGGGCACAGATACGCAGTATTTT. Protein sequence: CASSLRGGGTDTQYF.

This chain connects TRBV6-5 to TRBJ1-3; D is ambiguous. Germline V lookup: CDR1 MNHEY, CDR2 SVGAGI. The length of the CDR3 is 13 residues. The V end was cut by 8 bases, the J end by 1 base, with 9 bases between. The CDR3 nucleotides read TGTGCCAGCGCAGAGGAATCTGGAAACACCATATATTTT. Translating it yields CASAEESGNTIYF.

The rearrangement links TRBV25-1 to TRBJ2-7; TRBD1 aligns across 7 bases. The V gene's germline CDR1 is MGHDK and CDR2 SYGVNS. V lost 8 bases and J lost 3; bases outside the gene matches: 10. CDR3 size: 14 residues. The CDR3 DNA sequence: TGTGCCAGCTGCTCCCGGGACAGAGACTACGAGCAGTACTTC. It encodes CASCSRDRDYEQYF.

V gene TRBV27 combines with J gene TRBJ2-1, with 8 nucleotides matching TRBD2. The V segment lost 6 bases and the J segment 3 bases; nucleotides outside the gene matches: 7. The CDR3 is 15 amino acids. Germline-derived CDR1 and CDR2 are MNHEY and SMNVEV (reference sequence). CDR3 nucleotides: TGTGCCAGCAGAACCCTAAGCGGGAGCTACAATGAGCAGTTCTTC. Residues: CASRTLSGSYNEQFF.

The chain combines TRBV6-6 with TRBJ2-3, with D maybe TRBD2 (6 bases). CDR1 MNHNY and CDR2 SVGAGI come from the germline V gene (reference sequence). The CDR3 extends over 15 amino acids. The V end lost 0 bases, the J end lost 6 bases, and 13 bases lay between the germline ends. The CDR3 DNA is TGTGCCAGCAGTTACTCGGGACTCTCTGTGGATACGCAGTATTTT. Its protein product is CASSYSGLSVDTQYF.

The gene calls are TRBV5-1 and TRBJ2-1, with 8 bases that match TRBD1. The V and J ends lost 0 bases and 6 bases, in that order; junction bases with no gene match: 2. This CDR3 is built from 14 residues. Germline assignment: CDR1 SGHRS and CDR2 YFSETQ. CDR3: CASSLGTGSNEQFF. As DNA, the CDR3 is TGCGCCAGCAGCTTGGGGACAGGGTCCAATGAGCAGTTCTTC.

The table lists this clone with a count of one. The chain carries TRBV19 and TRBJ1-5, with 8 bases aligning to TRBD1. V was pared by 1 base and J by 5 bases, with 4 bases of the junction left unmatched. The CDR3 has 15 residues. CDR1 LNHDA and CDR2 SQIVND come from the germline V gene (reference sequence). This CDR3 reads CASSIARGQDQPQHF. CDR3 bases: TGTGCCAGTAGTATAGCCAGGGGGCAGGATCAGCCCCAGCATTTT.

CDR3 DNA: TGTGCCAGCACTACGGGACAGGGGACTGTAGGTTCACCCCTCCACTTT. This translates into CASTTGQGTVGSPLHF. This chain connects TRBV2 to TRBJ1-6; 10 bases are shared with TRBD1. V lost 7 bases and J lost 9; bases outside the gene matches: 12. The length of the CDR3 is 16 residues. Germline V gene lookup returns CDR1 SNHLY and CDR2 FYNNEI.

The CDR3 is CASSPAGAMADTQYF. The CDR3 DNA follows: TGCGCCAGCAGCCCGGCAGGGGCAATGGCAGATACGCAGTATTTT. This chain connects TRBV4-1 to TRBJ2-3; maybe TRBD1 (6 bases). V lost 4 bases to trimming and J lost 4 bases, with 15 bases between them. The CDR3 sequence is 15 residues long. From germline, CDR1 is MGHRA and CDR2 YSYEKL.

V gene TRBV19 combines with J gene TRBJ2-1; TRBD2 matches 11 bases. CDR3 length: 17 residues. V trimming: 3 bases; J trimming: 4 bases; junction bases outside the gene matches: 8. In germline, CDR1 is LNHDA, CDR2 SQIVND (reference sequence). CDR3 in DNA: TGTGCCAGTAGTATTACTAGCGGGAGTTATTCTTACAATGAGCAGTTCTTC. Its protein product is CASSITSGSYSYNEQFF.

The V and J genes are TRBV19 and TRBJ2-7; TRBD2 matches 14 bases. The V gene's germline CDR1 is LNHDA and CDR2 SQIVND (reference sequence). Losses at the gene ends were 5 bases for V and 3 bases for J; bases not matched to a gene: 6. This CDR3 region has 16 residues. CDR3 bases: TGTGCCAGTAGTTCTGGGACTAGCGGGAGAATCTACGAGCAGTACTTC. This gives the protein CASSSGTSGRIYEQYF.

The rearrangement uses TRBV6-5 and TRBJ2-7; unclear D gene. This CDR3 spans 16 amino acids. V was pared by 0 bases and J by 2 bases, with 14 bases between. Germline V gene data show CDR1 as MNHEY and CDR2 as SVGAGI. CDR3 DNA: TGTGCCAGCAGTTACTCATATGCTAGGATTACCTACGAGCAGTACTTC. This encodes CASSYSYARITYEQYF.

This clone was seen only once. The rearrangement uses TRBV7-3 and TRBJ2-7; 7 bases agree with TRBD1. Trimming took 9 bases from V and 3 from J; bases not matched to a gene: 20. Germline-derived CDR1 and CDR2 are SGHTA and FQGTGA. CDR3 length: 17 residues. CDR3 protein: CASLTRDRRIRLYEQYF. DNA of the CDR3: TGTGCCAGTTTGACCCGGGACAGAAGGATCAGACTCTACGAGCAGTACTTC. Together with reference TRBV7-3 and TRBJ2-7, the CDR3 gives the full variable domain: GAGVSQTPSNKVTEKGKYVELRCDPISGHTALYWYRQSLGQGPEFLIYFQGTGAADDSGLPNDRFFAVRPEGSVSTLKIQRTERGDSAVYLCASLTRDRRIRLYEQYFGPGTRLTVT.

This sequence joins TRBV5-5 and TRBJ1-1, with 9 bases identical to TRBD1. The germline gives CDR1 SGHKS, CDR2 YYEKEE (reference sequence). The CDR3 is made up of 17 amino acids. Losses at the gene ends were 4 bases for V and 3 bases for J; bases not matched to a gene: 13. The CDR3 here is CASSPPDRGPGDTEAFF. CDR3 in DNA: TGTGCCAGCAGCCCTCCGGACAGGGGCCCGGGAGACACTGAAGCTTTCTTT.